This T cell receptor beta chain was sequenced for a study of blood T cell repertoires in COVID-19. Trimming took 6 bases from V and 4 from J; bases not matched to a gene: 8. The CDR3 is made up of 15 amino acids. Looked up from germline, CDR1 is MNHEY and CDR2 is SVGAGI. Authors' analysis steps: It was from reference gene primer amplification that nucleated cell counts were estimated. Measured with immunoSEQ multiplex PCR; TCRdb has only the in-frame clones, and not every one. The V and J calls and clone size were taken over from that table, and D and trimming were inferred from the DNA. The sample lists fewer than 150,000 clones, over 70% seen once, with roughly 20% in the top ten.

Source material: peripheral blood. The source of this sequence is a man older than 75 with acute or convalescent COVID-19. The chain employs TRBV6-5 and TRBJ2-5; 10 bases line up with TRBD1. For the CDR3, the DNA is TGTGCCAGCAGCATCCCGACAGGGGGCGGAGAGACCCAGTACTTC. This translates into CASSIPTGGGETQYF.